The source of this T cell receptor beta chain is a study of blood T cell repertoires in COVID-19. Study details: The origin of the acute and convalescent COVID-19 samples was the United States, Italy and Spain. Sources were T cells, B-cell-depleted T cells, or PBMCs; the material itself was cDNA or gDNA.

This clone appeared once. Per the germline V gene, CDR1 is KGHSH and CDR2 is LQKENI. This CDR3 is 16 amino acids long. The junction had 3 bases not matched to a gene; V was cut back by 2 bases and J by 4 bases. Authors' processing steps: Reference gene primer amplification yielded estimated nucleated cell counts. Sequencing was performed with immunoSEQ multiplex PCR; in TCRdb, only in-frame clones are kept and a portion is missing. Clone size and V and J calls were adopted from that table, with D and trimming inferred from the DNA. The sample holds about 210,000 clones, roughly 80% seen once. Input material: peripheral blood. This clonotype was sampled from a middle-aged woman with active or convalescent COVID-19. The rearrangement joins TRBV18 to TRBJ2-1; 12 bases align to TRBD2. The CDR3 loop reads CASSPWTSGTYNEQFF. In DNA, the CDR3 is TGTGCCAGCTCACCATGGACTAGCGGGACATACAATGAGCAGTTCTTC.